These 30 T cell receptor beta chains originate from one sample sequenced in a study of early T cells in non-severe SARS-CoV-2 infection. TCRdb independently ran MiXCR on the 5' RACE reads; one entry per CDR3 protein. This table holds about 26,000 distinct CDR3 sequences, just over 4% found once. The sample consisted of whole blood. Receptor source: an adult who was a healthcare worker with PCR-confirmed SARS-CoV-2 infection or an uninfected control (not recorded which).

In this sample, this clonotype turned up many times. This sequence joins TRBV6-2 or TRBV6-3 and TRBJ2-5, with 8 bases identical to TRBD1. CDR1 is MNHEY, CDR2 SVGEGT, per germline. The CDR3 extends over 16 amino acids. Trimming at V came to 6 bases and at J to 1 base, leaving 10 bases not matched to a gene. This CDR3 reads CASSSLLGQGQETQYF. The CDR3 DNA reads as TGTGCCAGCAGCTCGCTTCTTGGACAGGGCCAAGAGACCCAGTACTTC.

This clonotype has a count of ten or more. This CDR3 reads CSASRGANEQFF. The DNA for the CDR3 is TGCAGCGCCAGCAGGGGCGCGAATGAGCAGTTCTTC. The chain carries TRBV29-1 and TRBJ2-1, with D possibly matching TRBD1 (6 bases). The CDR3 spans 12 residues. Trimming shortened V by 7 bases and J by 7 bases, and 14 bases separated the two germline ends. Germline V CDR1 and CDR2: SQVTM, ANQGSEA.

The table lists this clonotype with a few counts. The chain carries TRBV19 and TRBJ1-4; D gene ambiguous. CDR3 size: 14 residues. V lost 7 bases to trimming and J lost 4 bases, with 13 bases between them. In germline, CDR1 is LNHDA, CDR2 SQIVND (reference sequence). CDR3 sequence: CASTQILVNEKLFF. In nucleotides, the CDR3 is TGTGCCAGTACCCAAATCCTGGTTAATGAAAAACTGTTTTTT.

This clonotype came up many times. DNA for the CDR3: TGTGCCAGTAGTATAGGGTATCAAGGGGGCAATGAGCAGTTCTTC. Translated, it gives CASSIGYQGGNEQFF. The chain is built from TRBV19 and TRBJ2-1, with D possibly TRBD1 on 6 matching bases. Germline V lookup: CDR1 LNHDA, CDR2 SQIVND (reference sequence). The V end lost 1 base, the J end lost 6 bases, and 13 bases lay between the germline ends. The CDR3 totals 15 residues.

This clonotype came up many times. The chain couples TRBV7-2 to TRBJ2-7; D possibly corresponds to TRBD2 (5 bases). V was pared by 4 bases and J by 0 bases, with 10 bases between. Germline CDR1 is SGHTA and CDR2 is FQGNSA. This CDR3 comprises 14 residues. This CDR3 is CASSYRTGSYEQYF. The CDR3 nucleotides read TGTGCCAGCAGCTATAGGACTGGCTCCTACGAGCAGTACTTC.

This clonotype was detected many times. This chain links TRBV20-1 with TRBJ2-7; 7 positions agree with TRBD2. The CDR3 spans 14 residues. Germline CDR1 and CDR2: DFQATT and SNEGSKA (reference sequence). The V segment lost 4 bases and the J segment 0 bases; nucleotides outside the gene matches: 6. The CDR3 DNA follows: TGCAGTGCTAAAAGCGGGACCAACTCCTACGAGCAGTACTTC. Protein product: CSAKSGTNSYEQYF.

This chain joins TRBV7-6 and TRBJ2-7; D not certain. Germline V CDR1 and CDR2: SGHVS, FNYEAQ. V was cut by 1 base and J by 6 bases, with 10 bases left in between. The CDR3 spans 13 residues. In DNA, the CDR3 is TGTGCCAGCAGCTTAGTATTGGATGCCGAGCAGTACTTC. Translation gives CASSLVLDAEQYF.

The sample holds many counts of this clonotype. The chain employs TRBV25-1 and TRBJ2-6; weak D call: TRBD1 (5 bases). The CDR3 loop spans 21 amino acids. CDR1 MGHDK and CDR2 SYGVNS come from the germline V gene. The V end lost 1 base, the J end lost 0 bases, and 22 bases lay between the germline ends. CDR3 sequence reads: CASSELPWGSPTHSGANVLTF. The DNA of the CDR3 is TGTGCCAGCAGTGAATTACCCTGGGGCAGTCCGACCCACTCTGGGGCCAACGTCCTGACTTTC.

This clonotype was found many times. The rearrangement links TRBV10-2 to TRBJ1-1, with a possible D match to TRBD1 (6 bases). This CDR3 contains 20 residues. V was trimmed by 3 bases and J by 1 base, leaving 27 bases between them. Germline V gene sequence: CDR1 WSHSY, CDR2 SAAADI. CDR3 DNA sequence: TGCGCCAGCAGTGAACTAATGACCTTCAGGGGTCTCAGCAAGAACACTGAAGCTTTCTTT. This gives the protein CASSELMTFRGLSKNTEAFF.

This clonotype counts as medium-sized. The V gene is TRBV3-1, the J gene TRBJ1-1; no definite D call. The CDR3 is made up of 14 amino acids. Trimming took 4 bases from V and 2 from J, leaving 11 bases between them. Germline V lookup: CDR1 LGHDT, CDR2 YNNKEL (reference sequence). CDR3 region: CASSPQARNTEAFF. CDR3 sequence (DNA): TGTGCCAGCAGCCCGCAGGCGAGAAACACTGAAGCTTTCTTT. The variable domain in full, completed from reference TRBV3-1 and TRBJ1-1, reads DTAVSQTPKYLVTQMGNDKSIKCEQNLGHDTMYWYKQDSKKFLKIMFSYNNKELIINETVPNRFSPKSPDKAHLNLHINSLELGDSAVYFCASSPQARNTEAFFGQGTRLTVV.

Only a few counts were recorded for this clonotype. This chain uses TRBV29-1 with TRBJ2-5, with a possible D match to TRBD2 (5 bases). Trimming pared 0 bases from V and 7 bases from J, leaving 15 bases between. This CDR3 spans 14 amino acids. The germline CDR1 and CDR2 sequences are SQVTM and ANQGSEA. DNA for the CDR3: TGCAGCGTTGAAGACCCAGCCGGGAAGGGGACCCAGTACTTC. Its protein is CSVEDPAGKGTQYF.

At least ten counts were recorded for this clonotype. The J gene is TRBJ2-4, the V gene TRBV5-1, with D perhaps matching TRBD1 (5 bases). Germline CDR1 reads SGHRS; CDR2 reads YFSETQ. The CDR3 sequence is 14 residues long. Trimming cost V 0 bases and J 6 bases, with 10 bases left between them. The CDR3 bases are TGCGCCAGCAGCTTGGCAGGGTATGGAAACATTCAGTACTTC. Amino acid sequence: CASSLAGYGNIQYF.

This clonotype showed up many times. This sequence joins TRBV27 and TRBJ2-2; D is unclear. The CDR3 is 16 residues long. Germline V lookup: CDR1 MNHEY, CDR2 SMNVEV (reference sequence). Trimming pared 6 bases from V and 2 bases from J, leaving 16 bases between. The CDR3 reads CASRGFGWVNTGELFF. DNA for the CDR3: TGTGCCAGCAGGGGATTTGGATGGGTAAACACCGGGGAGCTGTTTTTT.

This clonotype was detected many times. The V gene is TRBV11-2, the J gene TRBJ2-7; D gene ambiguous. With 3 bases removed from V and 4 bases from J, the gap between germline ends came to 16 bases. This CDR3 spans 15 amino acids. The V gene's germline CDR1 is SGHAT and CDR2 FQNNGV. The CDR3 nucleotides read TGTGCCAGCAGCTTCATTGGTGGACGACAATACGAGCAGTACTTC. Amino acid sequence: CASSFIGGRQYEQYF. Full variable domain (outside the CDR3, taken from reference TRBV11-2 and TRBJ2-7): EAGVAQSPRYKIIEKRQSVAFWCNPISGHATLYWYQQILGQGPKLLIQFQNNGVVDDSQLPKDRFSAERLKGVDSTLKIQPAKLEDSAVYLCASSFIGGRQYEQYFGPGTRLTVT.

This clonotype is medium-sized. This sequence joins TRBV11-3 and TRBJ2-3, with D maybe TRBD1 (6 bases). Germline CDR1 SGHNT, CDR2 YENEEA. This CDR3 region has 14 residues. Between the trimmed V and J ends, which lost 6 bases and 2 bases, there was a span of 12 bases. The CDR3 DNA is TGTGCCAGCAGTCGAGGGGGTTACACAGATACGCAGTATTTT. Its protein is CASSRGGYTDTQYF.

This clonotype was counted at least ten times. The DNA of the CDR3 is TGTGCCAGCAGTTACTCGTTTGCAGGGAGCACAGATACGCAGTATTTT. Translating gives CASSYSFAGSTDTQYF. The chain couples TRBV6-2 or TRBV6-3 to TRBJ2-3; a weak D match, TRBD1 (5 bases). The CDR3 consists of 16 residues. CDR1 is MNHEY, CDR2 SVGEGT, per germline. V lost 0 bases and J 0 bases, leaving 10 bases between the germline ends.

Comments on this clonotype: This could be a read error, since a much larger clone is one nucleotide away. The V gene is TRBV20-1, the J gene TRBJ2-7; D may match TRBD1 or TRBD2 (6 bases each). Germline V gene data show CDR1 as DFQATT and CDR2 as SNEGSKA (reference sequence). This CDR3 is built from 13 residues. The CDR3 protein is CSARQGRFNEQHF. The CDR3 nucleotides read TGCAGTGCTAGACAGGGGAGGTTTAACGAGCAGCACTTC.

This clonotype was detected a few times. The chain carries TRBV5-1 and TRBJ2-3, with TRBD1 identical over 9 bases. J gave up 4 bases and V 2 bases, and 11 bases lay outside the gene matches. The V gene's germline CDR1 is SGHRS and CDR2 YFSETQ. This CDR3 region has 17 residues. CDR3 sequence: CASSFLPPGQGADTQYF. The CDR3, as DNA: TGCGCCAGCAGCTTCCTCCCCCCGGGACAGGGAGCAGATACGCAGTATTTT.

In its sample, this clonotype was seen many times. The V and J genes are TRBV15 and TRBJ2-2; no firm D call. This CDR3 spans 14 amino acids. V was cut by 5 bases and J by 4 bases, with 11 bases left in between. Germline V gene data show CDR1 as LNHNV and CDR2 as YYDKDF (reference sequence). Here the CDR3 DNA reads TGTGCCACCAGCCGGGCCCTCTCCACCGGGGAGCTGTTTTTT. Its translation is CATSRALSTGELFF.

The chain employs TRBV20-1 and TRBJ1-2; D is uncertain. Per the germline V gene, CDR1 is DFQATT and CDR2 is SNEGSKA (reference sequence). The CDR3 has 12 amino acids. Trimming took off 3 bases at V and 3 bases at J, with 8 bases between the two ends. The CDR3: CSARIRDYGYTF. The CDR3 DNA reads TGCAGTGCTAGGATCCGGGACTATGGCTACACCTTC.

This clonotype has ten or more counts. The gene calls are TRBV10-3 and TRBJ1-2; perhaps TRBD1 as D (6 bases). Trimming stripped 5 bases from V and 3 bases from J, with 10 bases between. Germline CDR1 ENHRY, CDR2 SYGVKD. The CDR3 totals 13 residues. CDR3 region: CAISSGDYYGYTF. The DNA for the CDR3 is TGTGCCATCAGTTCAGGGGATTACTATGGCTACACCTTC.

There are many counts of this clonotype. The CDR3 bases are TGTGCCAGCAGCCCAATCTACGAGTTTACCGGGGAGCTGTTTTTT. Its protein product is CASSPIYEFTGELFF. J is TRBJ2-2 and V is TRBV9; D not certain. V was shortened by 4 bases and J by 5 bases, with 15 bases between the two germline ends. Looked up from germline, CDR1 is SGDLS and CDR2 is YYNGEE. The CDR3 spans 15 residues.

For the CDR3, the DNA is TGCAGCGCAACCGGGACAGGGAAAAGAAATGAAGCTTTCTTT. Its protein is CSATGTGKRNEAFF. This chain uses TRBV29-1 with TRBJ1-1; 9 bases match TRBD1. Germline CDR1 and CDR2: SQVTM and ANQGSEA. The CDR3 totals 14 residues. Losses at the gene ends were 7 bases for V and 7 bases for J; bases not matched to a gene: 13.

This clonotype was detected many times. V and J are TRBV27 and TRBJ2-3, with D tentatively TRBD2 (6 bases). The V gene's germline CDR1 is MNHEY and CDR2 SMNVEV (reference sequence). This CDR3 is built from 14 residues. V lost 8 bases and J 2 bases, leaving 14 bases between the germline ends. The CDR3 sequence: CASQGTSLTDTQYF. CDR3 DNA: TGTGCCAGCCAAGGGACTTCGCTCACAGATACGCAGTATTTT.

Ten or more counts support this clonotype. The DNA for the CDR3 is TGTGCCAGCCCATTGAAGCTAGCGCTACCCTACAATGAGCAGTTCTTC. It specifies CASPLKLALPYNEQFF. This chain joins TRBV21-1 and TRBJ2-1; no DNA check was done on the table's D call, TRBD2. TRBV21-1 is described as a pseudogene. The CDR3 covers 16 residues.

This clonotype was picked up many times. The chain combines TRBV6-2 or TRBV6-3 with TRBJ2-4; 9 nucleotides line up with TRBD1. The germline gives CDR1 MNHEY, CDR2 SVGEGT. Trimming removed 6 bases from V and 15 bases from J; junction bases left unmatched: 18. The CDR3 runs to 15 residues. The CDR3 coding sequence is TGTGCCAGCAGCCCCTCGCTCTCCGGGACAGGGAGTGGGTACTTC. Protein sequence: CASSPSLSGTGSGYF.

This clonotype was counted ten times or more. This CDR3 reads CASSRTGQGTDEQYF. DNA for the CDR3: TGTGCCAGCAGCCGAACCGGACAGGGGACGGACGAGCAGTACTTC. V is TRBV7-9 and J is TRBJ2-7; 9 bases align to TRBD1. Germline V gives CDR1 SEHNR, CDR2 FQNEAQ (reference sequence). The CDR3 covers 15 residues. The ends lost 5 bases at V and 5 bases at J; junction bases unmatched: 10.

This clonotype was seen repeatedly, ten times or more. V usage is TRBV5-1 and J usage is TRBJ2-3, with 10 positions matching TRBD2. The germline gives CDR1 SGHRS, CDR2 YFSETQ. V was pared by 4 bases and J by 4 bases, with 3 bases of the junction left unmatched. The CDR3 loop spans 14 amino acids. This CDR3 reads CASSISGGSDTQYF. The DNA of the CDR3 is TGCGCCAGCAGCATTAGCGGGGGGTCAGATACGCAGTATTTT.

In its sample, this clonotype was seen many times. The chain joins TRBV7-2 to TRBJ2-1; TRBD2 matches 9 bases. V was pared by 5 bases and J by 7 bases, with 9 bases of the junction left unmatched. This CDR3 has 15 amino acids. Looked up from germline, CDR1 is SGHTA and CDR2 is FQGNSA. This chain's CDR3 is CASSPRTSAKNEQFF. Here the CDR3 DNA reads TGTGCCAGCAGCCCCAGGACTAGCGCGAAGAATGAGCAGTTCTTC.

This clonotype is judged medium-sized. This chain joins TRBV19 and TRBJ1-5; D gene uncertain. This CDR3 contains 11 residues. Looked up from germline, CDR1 is LNHDA and CDR2 is SQIVND (reference sequence). In DNA, the CDR3 is TGTGGGGCAGGCTCCGGTCAGCCCCAGCATTTT. Translated: CGAGSGQPQHF. Together with reference TRBV19 and TRBJ1-5, the CDR3 gives the full variable domain: DGGITQSPKYLFRKEGQNVTLSCEQNLNHDAMYWYRQDPGQGLRLIYYSQIVNDFQKGDIAEGYSVSREKKESFPLTVTSAQKNPTAFYLCGAGSGQPQHFGDGTRLSIL.